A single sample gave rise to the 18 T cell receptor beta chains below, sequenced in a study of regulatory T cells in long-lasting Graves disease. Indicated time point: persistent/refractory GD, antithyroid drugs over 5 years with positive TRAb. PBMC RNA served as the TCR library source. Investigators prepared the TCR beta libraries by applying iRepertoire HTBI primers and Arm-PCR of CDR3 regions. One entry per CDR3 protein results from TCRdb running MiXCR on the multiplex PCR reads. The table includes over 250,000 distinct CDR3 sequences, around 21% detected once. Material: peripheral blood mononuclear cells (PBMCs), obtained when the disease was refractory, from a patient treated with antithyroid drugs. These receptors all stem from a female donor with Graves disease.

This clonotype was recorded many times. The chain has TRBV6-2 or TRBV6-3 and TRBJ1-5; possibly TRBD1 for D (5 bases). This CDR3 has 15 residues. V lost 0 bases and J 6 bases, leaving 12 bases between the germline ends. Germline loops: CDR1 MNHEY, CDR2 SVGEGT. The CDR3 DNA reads TGTGCCAGCAGTTACTCGATAACAGGTGGTCAGCCCCAGCATTTT. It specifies CASSYSITGGQPQHF.

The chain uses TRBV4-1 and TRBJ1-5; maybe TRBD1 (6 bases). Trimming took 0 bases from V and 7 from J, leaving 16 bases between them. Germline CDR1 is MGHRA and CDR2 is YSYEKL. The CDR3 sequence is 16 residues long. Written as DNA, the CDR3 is TGCGCCAGCAGCCAAGAGGGGGGGGCAAGGGGACAGCCCCAGCATTTT. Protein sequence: CASSQEGGARGQPQHF.

Written as DNA, the CDR3 is TGCGCCAGCAGCCTACCGAAGGGCCCCGGGGAGCTGTTTTTT. Translated, it gives CASSLPKGPGELFF. The rearrangement uses TRBV5-1 and TRBJ2-2; D is unresolved. The CDR3 covers 14 residues. CDR1 SGHRS and CDR2 YFSETQ come from the germline V gene. The V end was cut by 4 bases, the J end by 6 bases, with 13 bases between. The full variable domain, rest sourced from reference TRBV5-1 and TRBJ2-2, is KAGVTQTPRYLIKTRGQQVTLSCSPISGHRSVSWYQQTPGQGLQFLFEYFSETQRNKGNFPGRFSGRQFSNSRSEMNVSTLELGDSALYLCASSLPKGPGELFFGEGSRLTVL.

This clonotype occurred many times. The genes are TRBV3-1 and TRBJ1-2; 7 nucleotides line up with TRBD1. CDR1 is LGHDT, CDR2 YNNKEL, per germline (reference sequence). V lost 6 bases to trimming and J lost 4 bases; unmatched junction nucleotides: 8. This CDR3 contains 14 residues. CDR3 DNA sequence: TGTGCCAGCAGTTTGGGACAGACCGTCTATGGCTACACCTTC. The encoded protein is CASSLGQTVYGYTF.

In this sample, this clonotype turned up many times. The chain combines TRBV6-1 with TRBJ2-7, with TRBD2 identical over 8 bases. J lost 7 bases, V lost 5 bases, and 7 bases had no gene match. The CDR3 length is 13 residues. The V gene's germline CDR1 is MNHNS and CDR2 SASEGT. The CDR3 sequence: CASSQTPSGEQYF. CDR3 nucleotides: TGTGCCAGCAGTCAGACCCCTAGCGGGGAGCAGTACTTC.

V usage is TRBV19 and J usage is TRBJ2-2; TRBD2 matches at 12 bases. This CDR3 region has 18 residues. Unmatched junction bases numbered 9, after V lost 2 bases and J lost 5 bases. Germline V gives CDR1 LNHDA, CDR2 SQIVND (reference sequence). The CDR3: CASSITRTSGRRTGELFF. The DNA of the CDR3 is TGTGCCAGTAGTATAACCCGAACTAGCGGGAGGCGGACCGGGGAGCTGTTTTTT.

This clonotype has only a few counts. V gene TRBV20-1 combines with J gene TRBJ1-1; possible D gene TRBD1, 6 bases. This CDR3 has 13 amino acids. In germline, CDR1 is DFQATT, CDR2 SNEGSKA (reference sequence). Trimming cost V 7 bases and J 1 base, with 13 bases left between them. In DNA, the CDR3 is TGCAGTGGCCAACAGGGCCGGAACACTGAAGCTTTCTTT. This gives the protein CSGQQGRNTEAFF.

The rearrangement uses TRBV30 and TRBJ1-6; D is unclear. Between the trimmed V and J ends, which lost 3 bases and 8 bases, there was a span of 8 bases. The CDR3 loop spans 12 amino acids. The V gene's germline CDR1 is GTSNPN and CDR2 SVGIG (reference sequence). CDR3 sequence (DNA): TGTGCCTGGAGCGCCCGTCATTCACCCCTCCACTTT. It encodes CAWSARHSPLHF.

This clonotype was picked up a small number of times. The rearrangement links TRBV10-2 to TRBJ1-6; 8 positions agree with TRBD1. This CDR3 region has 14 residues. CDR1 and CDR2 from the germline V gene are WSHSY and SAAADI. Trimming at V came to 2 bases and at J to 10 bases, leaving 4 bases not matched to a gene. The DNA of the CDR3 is TGCGCCAGCAGTGAGCCAGGGGGCGAATCACCCCTCCACTTT. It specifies CASSEPGGESPLHF.

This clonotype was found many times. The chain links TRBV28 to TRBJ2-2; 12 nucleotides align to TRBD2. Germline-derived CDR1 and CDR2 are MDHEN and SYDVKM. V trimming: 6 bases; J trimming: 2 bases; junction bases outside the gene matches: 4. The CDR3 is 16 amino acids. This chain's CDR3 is CASSSGLAGNTGELFF. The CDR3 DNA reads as TGTGCCAGCAGCTCAGGACTAGCGGGAAACACCGGGGAGCTGTTTTTT.

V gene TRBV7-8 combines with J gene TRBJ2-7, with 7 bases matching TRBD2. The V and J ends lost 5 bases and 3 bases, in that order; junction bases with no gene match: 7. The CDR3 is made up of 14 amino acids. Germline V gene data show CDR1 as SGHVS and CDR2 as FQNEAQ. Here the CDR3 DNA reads TGTGCCAGCAGCCAAGCGGGACCGGACTACGAGCAGTACTTC. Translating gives CASSQAGPDYEQYF.

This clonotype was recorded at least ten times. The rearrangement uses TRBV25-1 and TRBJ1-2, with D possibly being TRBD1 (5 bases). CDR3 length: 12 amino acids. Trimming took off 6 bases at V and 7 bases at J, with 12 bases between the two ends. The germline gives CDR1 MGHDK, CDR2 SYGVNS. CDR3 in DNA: TGTGCCAGCAGCCCCGGGGGAACTGGCTACACCTTC. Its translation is CASSPGGTGYTF.

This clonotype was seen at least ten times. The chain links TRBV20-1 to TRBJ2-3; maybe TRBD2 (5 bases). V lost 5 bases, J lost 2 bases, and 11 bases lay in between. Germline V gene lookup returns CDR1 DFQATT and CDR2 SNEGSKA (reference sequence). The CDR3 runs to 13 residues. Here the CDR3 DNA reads TGCAGTGCTCAAACGGGGAACACAGATACGCAGTATTTT. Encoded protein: CSAQTGNTDTQYF.

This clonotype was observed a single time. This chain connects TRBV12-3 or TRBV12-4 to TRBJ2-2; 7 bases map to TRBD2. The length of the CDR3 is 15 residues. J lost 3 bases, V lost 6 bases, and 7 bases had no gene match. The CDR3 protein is CASRTGTTHTGELFF. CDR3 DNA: TGTGCCAGCAGAACCGGGACTACTCACACCGGGGAGCTGTTTTTT.

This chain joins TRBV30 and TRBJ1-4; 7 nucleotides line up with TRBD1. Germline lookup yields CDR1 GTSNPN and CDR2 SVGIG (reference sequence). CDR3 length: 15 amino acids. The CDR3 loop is CVCPADDRDYEKLFF. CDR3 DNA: TGTGTCTGTCCAGCAGATGACAGGGATTATGAAAAACTGTTTTTT.

CDR3 sequence reads: CASSLTGQDEKLFF. CDR3 nucleotides: TGTGCCAGCAGCTTGACAGGGCAAGATGAAAAACTGTTTTTT. The chain has TRBV7-9 and TRBJ1-4; 7 bases line up with TRBD1. Trimming took 3 bases from V and 6 from J; bases not matched to a gene: 4. This CDR3 has 14 residues. Germline V gene data show CDR1 as SEHNR and CDR2 as FQNEAQ (reference sequence).

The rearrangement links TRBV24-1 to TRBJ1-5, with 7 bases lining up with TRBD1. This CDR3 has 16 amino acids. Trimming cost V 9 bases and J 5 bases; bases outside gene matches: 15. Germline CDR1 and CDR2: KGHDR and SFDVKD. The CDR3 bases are TGTGCCACCCCCCTGGCCAGGGGGGTAGGCGATCAGCCCCAGCATTTT. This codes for CATPLARGVGDQPQHF.

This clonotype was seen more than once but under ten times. The CDR3 sequence: CASSLNAGMNTEAFF. The CDR3 DNA sequence: TGTGCCAGCAGCTTAAATGCGGGGATGAACACTGAAGCTTTCTTT. V and J are TRBV7-3 and TRBJ1-1; D is undetermined. CDR3 length: 15 amino acids. Trimming left V 1 base short and J 0 bases short, with 9 bases between. CDR1 SGHTA and CDR2 FQGTGA come from the germline V gene.